This TCR beta chain was identified during a study of T cells in Graves' hyperthyroidism and ophthalmopathy. Overall study findings and caveats: The majority of expanded thyroid clonotypes above 0.001 also appeared in blood. The model identified upcoming ophthalmopathy a median approximately six months ahead of onset.

Investigators excluded patients with uncontrolled infection, other autoimmune disease, pregnancy or lactation. Each diagnosis drew on symptoms, thyroxine, TRAb, thyroid ultrasound and orbital computed tomography findings. Comments on this clonotype: Its antigen is not known.

This CDR3 is 14 amino acids long. Germline V gene lookup returns CDR1 SGHAT and CDR2 FQNNGV. Trimming cost V 1 base and J 3 bases, with 10 bases left between them. The TCR beta CDR3 regions underwent amplification using RNA transcripts as the source. The HTBI set primed first-round TCR CDR3 RT-PCR. TCRdb independently ran MiXCR on the multiplex PCR reads; one entry per CDR3 protein. This sample yields fewer than 650,000 distinct CDR3 sequences, of which 40% to 50% are seen a single time; about 40% belongs to the top ten. This TCR came from an adult woman with Graves' disease, either hyperthyroidism or ophthalmopathy (not recorded which). Sequencing used peripheral blood or thyroid tissue (not recorded which). V usage is TRBV11-2 and J usage is TRBJ2-7, with D uncertain. The CDR3 loop reads CASSLAAFLYEQYF. The CDR3 nucleotides read TGTGCCAGCAGCTTAGCTGCGTTCCTCTACGAGCAGTACTTC.